A selection of T cell receptor beta chains follows, all from one sample in a study of response to subunit inactivated influenza vaccine. From the RT-PCR reads, TCRdb called clonotypes with MiXCR, one entry per CDR3 protein. The top ten clones hold over 8.5% of a sample with around 580,000 distinct CDR3 sequences, around 15% of them seen once. This sample comprised PBMCs from blood, obtained 12 days after vaccination. These receptors were taken from a man between 50 and 59 years old who received an inactivated influenza vaccine. The CDR3 runs from the conserved cysteine through the conserved F or W. D genes are given only for firm matches.

CDR3	D	V	J
CASSYPGGRTDTQYF	TRBD2	TRBV7-2	TRBJ2-3
CASNPAGRRTGELFF	NA	TRBV28	TRBJ2-2
CSVGIIGTGELFF	NA	TRBV29-1	TRBJ2-2
CAWSVPFLYNEQFF	NA	TRBV30	TRBJ2-1
CSVARLAGGPGRETQYF	TRBD2	TRBV29-1	TRBJ2-5
CSARSTSGRVNIQYF	TRBD2	TRBV20-1	TRBJ2-4
CSVALIAGGLGYTF	TRBD1	TRBV29-1	TRBJ1-2
CASSLYRGQAFF	TRBD1	TRBV27	TRBJ1-1
CASSVGGLANYGYTF	NA	TRBV9	TRBJ1-2
CASSLGTQSSYEQYF	NA	TRBV4-1	TRBJ2-7
CASSPIRGGTEAFF	NA	TRBV7-2	TRBJ1-1
CASSYSIGLSDTQYF	NA	TRBV6-5	TRBJ2-3
CASSLVGRVGLGEQYF	NA	TRBV7-2	TRBJ2-7
CSATHISGANVLTF	NA	TRBV20-1	TRBJ2-6
CASSTGQGADTQYF	TRBD1	TRBV5-1	TRBJ2-3
CATSDATEFYGYTF	NA	TRBV24-1	TRBJ1-2
CASSPSGRAREQYF	TRBD2	TRBV28	TRBJ2-7
CASSAWDSDRGYTF	TRBD1	TRBV11-1	TRBJ1-2
CASSGSGGVPLEQYF	TRBD2	TRBV5-1	TRBJ2-7
CASSFGQHSGNTIYF	NA	TRBV7-9	TRBJ1-3
CASSNGTKGTTDTQYF	NA	TRBV21-1	TRBJ2-3
CASRSGPSGGTDTQYF	TRBD2	TRBV5-5	TRBJ2-3
CATSDPGTSSYNEQFF	NA	TRBV24-1	TRBJ2-1
CASSLVSGFGETQYF	NA	TRBV4-1	TRBJ2-5
CASSFSPGQGYQPQHF	TRBD1	TRBV28	TRBJ1-5
CASSQVQVFLTDTQYF	NA	TRBV4-1	TRBJ2-3
CASSQGTIRKETQYF	NA	TRBV12-3/TRBV12-4	TRBJ2-5
CASSSVGGSNQPQHF	NA	TRBV7-9	TRBJ1-5
CASSQGRGNYNEQFF	TRBD2	TRBV4-3	TRBJ2-1
CASRIQGYTDTQYF	TRBD1	TRBV6-2/TRBV6-3	TRBJ2-3
CASSSQGNPAGELFF	TRBD1	TRBV5-1	TRBJ2-2
CASQPPGLSIYNEQFF	NA	TRBV5-1	TRBJ2-1
CASSPPRRDYNEQFF	NA	TRBV18	TRBJ2-1
CASSPGQGERNEQFF	TRBD1	TRBV18	TRBJ2-1
CASRDTGGAGEQYF	TRBD1	TRBV5-1	TRBJ2-7
CASSDLRAGELFF	NA	TRBV10-2	TRBJ2-2
CASRASGSPYEQYF	NA	TRBV12-3/TRBV12-4	TRBJ2-7
CASSLSVIPAAQETQYF	NA	TRBV7-2	TRBJ2-5
CASSPRGHLAKEGLQETQYF	NA	TRBV4-2	TRBJ2-5
CASSQEYVQGNRGTQYF	NA	TRBV4-1	TRBJ2-5
CASSPRQGRRGGYNNEQFF	TRBD2	TRBV18	TRBJ2-1
CSVELVGTGVINEQFF	TRBD1	TRBV29-1	TRBJ2-1
CASSLVRTAEGEQYF	NA	TRBV7-2	TRBJ2-7
CASSYSTSGRAGEQFF	TRBD2	TRBV6-2/TRBV6-3	TRBJ2-1
CASGPASVF	NA	TRBV6-2/TRBV6-3	TRBJ2-3
CASSGQTGGPTEAFF	TRBD1	TRBV11-2	TRBJ1-1
CASTLGDRDTGELFF	TRBD1	TRBV12-3/TRBV12-4	TRBJ2-2
CASSLGGISYGYTF	NA	TRBV12-3/TRBV12-4	TRBJ1-2
CASSLSRGLRTETQYF	TRBD1	TRBV12-3/TRBV12-4	TRBJ2-5
CSALTPFEQYF	NA	TRBV20-1	TRBJ2-7
CSAVDRVGSPLHF	TRBD1	TRBV20-1	TRBJ1-6
CASSRGGNSPLHF	NA	TRBV7-2	TRBJ1-6
CATHSGETSYNEQFF	TRBD2	TRBV7-9	TRBJ2-1
CASSLVASTDTQYF	NA	TRBV5-1	TRBJ2-3
CASKRTGVDTGELFF	TRBD1	TRBV12-3/TRBV12-4	TRBJ2-2